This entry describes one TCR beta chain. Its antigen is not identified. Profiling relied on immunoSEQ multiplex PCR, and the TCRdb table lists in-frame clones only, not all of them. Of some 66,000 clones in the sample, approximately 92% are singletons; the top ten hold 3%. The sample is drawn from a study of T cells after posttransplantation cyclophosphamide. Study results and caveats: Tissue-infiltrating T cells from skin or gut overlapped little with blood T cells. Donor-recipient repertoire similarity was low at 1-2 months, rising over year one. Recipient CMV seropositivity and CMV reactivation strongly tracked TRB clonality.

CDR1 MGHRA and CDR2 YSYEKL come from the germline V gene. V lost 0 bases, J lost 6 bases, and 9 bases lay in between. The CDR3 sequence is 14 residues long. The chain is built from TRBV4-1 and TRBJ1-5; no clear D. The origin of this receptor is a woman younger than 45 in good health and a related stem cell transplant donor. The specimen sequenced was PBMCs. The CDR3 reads CASSQDGEGQPQHF. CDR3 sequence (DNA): TGCGCCAGCAGCCAAGACGGTGAGGGTCAGCCCCAGCATTTT.